This T cell receptor beta chain was observed in a study of siplizumab effects on memory and regulatory T cells. Sequenced by immunoSEQ multiplex PCR; TCRdb stores in-frame clones only, minus some. The profile shows 50,000 to 75,000 clones, 79% of them singletons. Notes on the study in general: There appeared to be greater diversity in naive T cells than in memory cells, and naive T cells seemed major contributors to the alloresponse. Sequences below about 10^-5 frequency were poorly captured, and few alloreactive clones mapped to unstimulated subsets. No functional test confirmed suppression by proliferating siplizumab-culture Tregs.

A word on this clone: The antigen remains unidentified.

Germline V gives CDR1 MNHEY, CDR2 SMNVEV (reference sequence). This CDR3 is built from 15 residues. Between the trimmed V and J ends, which lost 1 base and 1 base, there was a span of 9 bases. Sequenced material: memory CD4+ T cells sorted from blood. This TCR derives from a human donor in good health. The chain links TRBV27 to TRBJ2-3, with D possibly TRBD1 on 6 matching bases. CDR3 coding DNA: TGTGCCAGCAGTTTATTCCGGACAGGCACAGATACGCAGTATTTT. It codes for CASSLFRTGTDTQYF.